Each of the 21 T cell receptor beta chains below was sequenced from the same sample in a study of blood T cells in healthy people across ages. A J-beta primer mix and a sample-barcoded 5' primer were used in a second PCR of about 7 to 12 cycles. TCRdb fed the 5' RACE reads into MiXCR, producing one record per CDR3 protein. The profile shows approximately 290,000 distinct CDR3 sequences, less than 30% of them singletons. Material: blood. The receptor source for this set is a woman in her 70s in good health.

The gene calls are TRBV12-3 or TRBV12-4 and TRBJ2-3; weak D call: TRBD2 (5 bases). V shed 4 bases and J shed 4 bases, with 12 bases lying between them. This CDR3 contains 14 residues. This chain's CDR3 is CASSSGVSADTQYF. The CDR3 bases are TGTGCCAGCAGTTCCGGAGTTAGCGCAGATACGCAGTATTTT.

This clonotype was seen a few times. The V and J genes are TRBV20-1 and TRBJ2-1; 12 positions match TRBD2. The CDR3 length is 16 residues. After removal of 6 bases from V and 2 bases from J, the junction contained 8 bases not matched to a gene. Germline CDR1 DFQATT, CDR2 SNEGSKA (reference sequence). CDR3 region: CSATGLAGGPYNEQFF. The CDR3 nucleotides read TGCAGTGCCACGGGGCTAGCGGGGGGGCCCTACAATGAGCAGTTCTTC.

This clonotype was found a few times. The chain has TRBV5-1 and TRBJ2-2; D is unclear. The CDR3 runs to 15 residues. With 1 base removed from V and 1 base from J, the gap between germline ends came to 8 bases. CDR1 is SGHRS and CDR2 is YFSETQ in the germline V gene. The CDR3 sequence is CASSLWQRNTGELFF. The DNA of the CDR3 is TGCGCCAGCAGCTTGTGGCAGAGGAACACCGGGGAGCTGTTTTTT.

The CDR3 protein is CSASPGTSGYEQYF. The CDR3 coding sequence is TGCAGTGCTTCTCCCGGGACTAGCGGTTACGAGCAGTACTTC. The chain is built from TRBV20-1 and TRBJ2-7, with 11 bases fitting TRBD2. The CDR3 runs to 14 residues. CDR1 DFQATT and CDR2 SNEGSKA come from the germline V gene (reference sequence). With 5 bases clipped from V and 4 bases from J, the junction kept 7 bases outside the gene matches.

The CDR3: CASSEGLLSSYNEQFF. CDR3 nucleotide sequence: TGTGCCAGCAGTGAAGGACTCCTAAGCTCCTACAATGAGCAGTTCTTC. The chain couples TRBV2 to TRBJ2-1; no clear D gene. The germline gives CDR1 SNHLY, CDR2 FYNNEI. V was clipped by 1 base and J by 0 bases, with 10 bases between them. The CDR3 runs 16 residues. The full variable domain, rest sourced from reference TRBV2 and TRBJ2-1, is EPEVTQTPSHQVTQMGQEVILRCVPISNHLYFYWYRQILGQKVEFLVSFYNNEISEKSEIFDDQFSVERPDGSNFTLKIRSTKLEDSAMYFCASSEGLLSSYNEQFFGPGTRLTVL.

This chain joins TRBV28 and TRBJ1-5; D is perhaps TRBD1 (6 bases). Trimming removed 6 bases at V and 3 bases at J, with 12 bases between. This CDR3 comprises 14 residues. Looked up from germline, CDR1 is MDHEN and CDR2 is SYDVKM. As DNA, the CDR3 is TGTGCCAGCAGACGCAGGGGATACAATCAGCCCCAGCATTTT. It translates to CASRRRGYNQPQHF.

This clonotype was observed a handful of times. The chain combines TRBV20-1 with TRBJ2-7; 7 nucleotides line up with TRBD2. Germline assignment: CDR1 DFQATT and CDR2 SNEGSKA (reference sequence). The CDR3 has 13 amino acids. V lost 1 base and J lost 3; bases outside the gene matches: 3. CDR3 protein: CSARAGTNYEQYF. In DNA, the CDR3 is TGCAGTGCTAGAGCCGGGACTAACTACGAGCAGTACTTC.

V and J are TRBV7-8 and TRBJ2-7; 7 bases fit TRBD1. The germline V gene encodes CDR1 SGHVS and CDR2 FQNEAQ. Trimming cost V 5 bases and J 7 bases; bases outside gene matches: 5. CDR3 length equals 12 residues. CDR3 loop: CASSTQGREQYF. The CDR3 DNA sequence: TGTGCCAGCAGCACACAGGGGCGGGAGCAGTACTTC.

On this clonotype: A read error may be the cause here, since a much bigger clone is one base away. The conserved phenylalanine or tryptophan is not found at the CDR3 terminus, so this likely reflects a read error. This chain links TRBV5-5 with TRBJ2-5; D perhaps matches TRBD2 (7 bases). CDR3 length equals 16 residues. Trimming cost V 4 bases and J 4 bases, with 20 bases left between them. CDR1 and CDR2 (germline): SGHKS, YYEKEE (reference sequence). The CDR3 loop is CASSLFGGRGRETQYS. The CDR3 DNA sequence: TGTGCCAGCAGCCTTTTTGGAGGGAGGGGGAGAGAGACCCAGTACTCC.

J is TRBJ2-2 and V is TRBV10-3; no firm D call. CDR1 and CDR2 from the germline V gene are ENHRY and SYGVKD. The CDR3 is made up of 15 amino acids. V gave up 10 bases and J gave up 0 bases, with 15 bases separating them. In DNA, the CDR3 is TGTGCCACCCTGGACGGCAATGCGAACACCGGGGAGCTGTTTTTT. It yields the protein CATLDGNANTGELFF.

The rearrangement joins TRBV20-1 to TRBJ1-6, with 10 positions matching TRBD1. Germline CDR1 reads DFQATT; CDR2 reads SNEGSKA (reference sequence). Trimming took 3 bases from V and 8 from J; bases not matched to a gene: 4. The CDR3 covers 14 residues. CDR3 loop: CSASPGQGDSPLHF. DNA of the CDR3: TGCAGTGCTAGCCCCGGACAGGGGGATTCACCCCTCCACTTT.

This clonotype was seen more than once but under ten times. The V call is TRBV28, the J call TRBJ2-7; D might be TRBD1 (5 bases). The V end was cut by 2 bases, the J end by 2 bases, with 7 bases between. Germline CDR1 reads MDHEN; CDR2 reads SYDVKM. CDR3 length: 13 residues. CDR3 residues: CASSLQGAYEQYF. The DNA for the CDR3 is TGTGCCAGCAGTTTACAGGGTGCCTACGAGCAGTACTTC.

The sample holds a few counts of this clonotype. The chain joins TRBV27 to TRBJ1-2; D unclear. The ends were cut back, 5 bases at V and 7 bases at J, with 20 bases in the middle. The CDR3 covers 15 residues. Germline loops: CDR1 MNHEY, CDR2 SMNVEV (reference sequence). The CDR3 bases are TGTGCCAGCAGTGCCCGGGCCCCCATTGACTTTGGCTACACCTTC. Its protein product is CASSARAPIDFGYTF.

V is TRBV6-2 or TRBV6-3 and J is TRBJ2-3, with TRBD2 matching 7 bases. CDR1 is MNHEY, CDR2 SVGEGT, per germline. CDR3 length equals 17 residues. Unmatched junction bases numbered 10, after V lost 2 bases and J lost 2 bases. The CDR3 region has the DNA TGTGCCAGCAGTTACGACGCAGCGGGATTTGACACAGATACGCAGTATTTT. It codes for CASSYDAAGFDTDTQYF.

The chain carries TRBV29-1 and TRBJ2-3, with D unresolved. The V gene's germline CDR1 is SQVTM and CDR2 ANQGSEA. With 8 bases removed from V and 0 bases from J, the gap between germline ends came to 18 bases. This CDR3 contains 15 residues. The CDR3 nucleotides are TGCAGCATTAAGGGAACAGAAACTAGCACAGATACGCAGTATTTT. It translates to CSIKGTETSTDTQYF.

There are many counts of this clonotype. The chain uses TRBV6-2 or TRBV6-3 and TRBJ2-5; D is unclear. The CDR3 covers 12 residues. The V end lost 3 bases, the J end lost 1 base, and 3 bases lay between the germline ends. From germline, CDR1 is MNHEY and CDR2 SVGEGT. The chain's CDR3 is CASSYRQETQYF. The CDR3 nucleotides are TGTGCCAGCAGTTATCGCCAAGAGACCCAGTACTTC.

The rearrangement joins TRBV28 to TRBJ2-7, with TRBD2 as a possible D gene (6 bases). Germline CDR1 is MDHEN and CDR2 is SYDVKM. V lost 5 bases, J lost 4 bases, and 21 bases lay in between. The CDR3 loop spans 16 amino acids. The CDR3 coding sequence is TGTGCCAGCAGTCCGCAGATTAGCGGAAGAATATACGAGCAGTACTTC. It translates to CASSPQISGRIYEQYF. The full variable domain, completed using reference TRBV28 and TRBJ2-7, is DVKVTQSSRYLVKRTGEKVFLECVQDMDHENMFWYRQDPGLGLRLIYFSYDVKMKEKGDIPEGYSVSREKKERFSLILESASTNQTSMYLCASSPQISGRIYEQYFGPGTRLTVT.

Here the CDR3 reads CASSYSMRSGRRRETQYF. The DNA of the CDR3 is TGTGCCAGCAGTTACTCGATGAGGAGCGGGAGGCGCAGGGAGACCCAGTACTTC. This chain uses TRBV6-5 with TRBJ2-5; 9 positions agree with TRBD2. CDR1 is MNHEY and CDR2 is SVGAGI in the germline V gene. The V gene end was trimmed by 0 bases and the J gene end by 5 bases; junction bases not matched to a gene: 13. CDR3 length equals 18 residues.

The chain combines TRBV11-2 with TRBJ1-1, with D hard to call. Germline CDR1 is SGHAT and CDR2 is FQNNGV. This CDR3 comprises 14 residues. The V end was cut by 3 bases, the J end by 2 bases, with 10 bases between. This chain's CDR3 is CASSFLHSNTEAFF. The CDR3 bases are TGTGCCAGCAGCTTCCTGCATTCCAACACTGAAGCTTTCTTT. The full variable domain, in which reference TRBV11-2 and TRBJ1-1 provide the parts outside the CDR3, is EAGVAQSPRYKIIEKRQSVAFWCNPISGHATLYWYQQILGQGPKLLIQFQNNGVVDDSQLPKDRFSAERLKGVDSTLKIQPAKLEDSAVYLCASSFLHSNTEAFFGQGTRLTVV.

This clonotype was observed a handful of times. The rearrangement joins TRBV4-1 to TRBJ1-4; D may be TRBD1 (5 bases). Trimming pared 0 bases from V and 8 bases from J, leaving 16 bases between. CDR3 size: 16 residues. Germline assignment: CDR1 MGHRA and CDR2 YSYEKL. CDR3 sequence reads: CASSQDRGSREEKLFF. In nucleotides, the CDR3 is TGCGCCAGCAGCCAAGATCGGGGGTCAAGGGAGGAAAAACTGTTTTTT.

With regard to this clonotype: No DNA is shown, since the ends of the CDR3 on it are uncertain; the CDR3 is the one TCRdb lists. The V and J genes are TRBV21-1 and TRBJ2-2; the D segment call TRBD1 is taken from the table without a DNA check. TRBV21-1 is a listed pseudogene. From its first to its last residue, the CDR3 has 16 amino acids. The CDR3 is CASSYPCTGEAGELFF.